These T cell receptor beta chains were read from a single sample in a study of T-cell memory formation after mild COVID-19. TCRdb re-called the 5' RACE reads with MiXCR, one entry per CDR3 protein. The sample holds hundreds of thousands of distinct CDR3 sequences, less than 25% seen once. The specimen sequenced was PBMCs or a T cell subset sorted from them (not recorded which). The source is an adult woman who had mild COVID-19 (a few samples of this study predate the infection). Cell type and time point are not known. Each CDR3 is given with its conserved first and last residue. A D gene is named only where the DNA matches it firmly. The size field is filled for only some rows; it gives once, few, many or a size class.

NA,TRBV15,TRBJ2-2,NA,TGTGCCACCAGCAGTGGAGTAGGGAGGAACACCGGGGAGCTGTTTTTT,CATSSGVGRNTGELFF
NA,TRBV5-1,TRBJ2-2,few,TGCGCCAGCAGACCTGTCAGAAACACCGGGGAGCTGTTTTTT,CASRPVRNTGELFF
NA,TRBV7-9,TRBJ2-5,few,TGTGCCAGCAGTCCCATGGACTTCCAAGAGACCCAGTACTTC,CASSPMDFQETQYF
TRBD2,TRBV12-3/TRBV12-4,TRBJ2-1,many,TGTGCCAGCAGGACGGGACTAGCACAGAATGAGCAGTTCTTC,CASRTGLAQNEQFF
TRBD1,TRBV6-5,TRBJ1-1,NA,TGTGCCAGCAGTTACGGCAGGACAGGGAACACTGAAGCTTTCTTT,CASSYGRTGNTEAFF
NA,TRBV18,TRBJ1-1,NA,TGTGCCAGCTCACCCTTAGCGGAAATGAACACTGAAGCTTTCTTT,CASSPLAEMNTEAFF
NA,TRBV5-1,TRBJ2-7,many,TGTGCCAGCAGTTATGACAGCTCCTACGAGCAGTACTTC,CASSYDSSYEQYF
TRBD2,TRBV20-1,TRBJ2-7,NA,TGCAGTGCTCCCGGACTAGCAGGAACCTACGAGCAGTACTTC,CSAPGLAGTYEQYF
NA,TRBV6-4,TRBJ2-6,many,TGTGCCAGCAGTGAAGACGGCGCTGGGGCCAACGTCCTGACTTTC,CASSEDGAGANVLTF
NA,TRBV12-5,TRBJ2-7,NA,TGTGCTAGTGGTTTGGGCATTGGGTCCTACGAGCAGTACTTC,CASGLGIGSYEQYF
NA,TRBV9,TRBJ2-1,once,TGTGCCAGCAGCGGGGGCTTAAATGAGCAGTTCTTC,CASSGGLNEQFF
TRBD1,TRBV12-3/TRBV12-4,TRBJ2-7,NA,TGTGCCAGCAGTCTCCCGGGACAGAACTACGAGCAGTACTTC,CASSLPGQNYEQYF
TRBD1,TRBV6-1,TRBJ2-2,NA,TGTGCCAGCAGTGAAGCAAACAGGGGGCTATTAACCGGGGAGCTGTTTTTT,CASSEANRGLLTGELFF
NA,TRBV5-1,TRBJ1-1,few,TGCGCCAGCAGCTTGGGACAACCGGGCTCTGAAGCTTTCTTT,CASSLGQPGSEAFF
NA,TRBV9,TRBJ1-4,NA,TGTGCCAGCAGCCATAGCGGACAGACAAATGAAAAACTGTTTTTT,CASSHSGQTNEKLFF
TRBD1,TRBV24-1,TRBJ1-2,few,TGTGCCACCAGTGAGAGGACAGGGACGAATGGCTACACCTTC,CATSERTGTNGYTF
NA,TRBV18,TRBJ1-5,NA,TGTGCCAGCTCACCGATCAGTCAGGAATCGCCCCAGCATTTT,CASSPISQESPQHF
TRBD2,TRBV7-3,TRBJ2-2,few,TGTGCCAGCGGGACTATGAACACCGGGGAGCTGTTTTTT,CASGTMNTGELFF
NA,TRBV6-2/TRBV6-3,TRBJ1-5,few,TGTGCCAGCAGTTACATGGTCACGCTGAATAGCAATCAGCCCCAGCATTTT,CASSYMVTLNSNQPQHF
NA,TRBV18,TRBJ2-3,many,TGTGCCAGCTCACCGGGGGGCAGGACGACAGATACGCAGTATTTT,CASSPGGRTTDTQYF
NA,TRBV18,TRBJ1-1,few,TGTGCCAGCTCACCACGAGTGGGGGCCCAAGCTTTCTTT,CASSPRVGAQAFF
TRBD1,TRBV29-1,TRBJ2-3,few,TGCAGCGCCCAGCGGACAGGGAGCACAGATACGCAGTATTTT,CSAQRTGSTDTQYF
TRBD1,TRBV5-1,TRBJ2-5,few,TGCGCCAGCAGCTTCAGGGGGCTAGGGGAGACCCAGTACTTC,CASSFRGLGETQYF
TRBD2,TRBV9,TRBJ2-2,NA,TGTGCCAGCAGCGAAACAGCGGGAGTAGGAGACACCGGGGAGCTGTTTTTT,CASSETAGVGDTGELFF
NA,TRBV12-3/TRBV12-4,TRBJ1-4,NA,TGTGCCAGCTGGGGCCCGGGCGGAAAACTGTTTTTT,CASWGPGGKLFF
NA,TRBV24-1,TRBJ2-1,NA,TGTGCCACCAGTGATCCTCCCGGGGCAAACTACAATGAGCAGTTCTTC,CATSDPPGANYNEQFF
NA,TRBV3-1,TRBJ2-5,few,TGTGCCAGCAGCCACGTCCCGAGGACAGTGGGACAGACCCAGTACTTC,CASSHVPRTVGQTQYF
NA,TRBV12-3/TRBV12-4,TRBJ1-1,NA,TGTGCCAGCAGTCCCCGGTTGACAGACGCTGAAGCTTTCTTT,CASSPRLTDAEAFF
NA,TRBV4-1,TRBJ2-3,few,TGCGCCAGCAGCCAAGCTAGTGATGTGTGGGCAGATACGCAGTATTTT,CASSQASDVWADTQYF
TRBD1,TRBV29-1,TRBJ1-1,NA,TGCAGCACTACCGGGACAGTGAACACTGAAGCTTTCTTT,CSTTGTVNTEAFF
TRBD2,TRBV20-1,TRBJ2-1,few,TGCAGTGCTAAAACTAGCGGACCTACCTACAATGAGCAGTTCTTC,CSAKTSGPTYNEQFF
NA,TRBV7-2,TRBJ2-2,few,TGTGCCAGCAGCTTAGGATGGGCTAACACCGGGGAGCTGTTTTTT,CASSLGWANTGELFF
TRBD2,TRBV13,TRBJ2-7,few,TGTGCCAGCAGCTTATCCCCAGCGGGAGTCGAGCAGTACTTC,CASSLSPAGVEQYF
NA,TRBV6-2/TRBV6-3,TRBJ1-5,few,TGTGCCAGCAGGGGAACCGGGGGGCCCCAGCATTTT,CASRGTGGPQHF
NA,TRBV5-5,TRBJ2-6,NA,TGTGCCAGCTCCCCAGGGACTGGGGCCAACGTCCTGACTTTC,CASSPGTGANVLTF
NA,TRBV12-3/TRBV12-4,TRBJ2-7,NA,TGTGCCAGCAGTTCCCGGGTCGGCGAGCAGTACTTC,CASSSRVGEQYF
NA,TRBV5-1,TRBJ2-6,NA,TGCGCCAGCAGCTTGGACAGCGCCTCTGGGGCCAACGTCCTGACTTTC,CASSLDSASGANVLTF
TRBD2,TRBV4-3,TRBJ2-1,NA,TGCGCCAGCAGCCCAACTAGCGGGGTCTACAATGAGCAGTTCTTC,CASSPTSGVYNEQFF
NA,TRBV12-3/TRBV12-4,TRBJ2-3,many,TGTGCCAGCAGTTTCCTTAGGAGCACAGATACGCAGTATTTT,CASSFLRSTDTQYF
TRBD1,TRBV9,TRBJ2-2,few,TGTGCCAGCAGCGTAGGGGGACAGAGTTCCTCCTTCGGGGAGCTGTTTTTT,CASSVGGQSSSFGELFF
NA,TRBV6-5,TRBJ2-5,NA,TGTGCCAGCAAGACGGACAGTACGAAAGAGACCCAGTACTTC,CASKTDSTKETQYF
NA,TRBV5-1,TRBJ2-7,NA,TGCGCCAGCAGCTTAGCTCAGGGGCTCTTCTACGAGCAGTACTTC,CASSLAQGLFYEQYF
TRBD1,TRBV19,TRBJ1-6,NA,TGTGCCAGTCAACCACAGGGGGCTTCACCCCTCCACTTT,CASQPQGASPLHF
NA,TRBV7-9,TRBJ1-1,few,TGTGCCAGCAGCTTAAGGGACACCCGGCTGAACACTGAAGCTTTCTTT,CASSLRDTRLNTEAFF
TRBD2,TRBV3-1,TRBJ2-3,few,TGTGCCAGCAGCCAAGCTAGCGGGGGGGCAACAGATACGCAGTATTTT,CASSQASGGATDTQYF
NA,TRBV11-2,TRBJ1-5,few,TGTGCCAGCAGCTTATCGGGAGCGCAGTATCAGCCCCAGCATTTT,CASSLSGAQYQPQHF
TRBD1,TRBV20-1,TRBJ1-1,NA,TGCAGCGCGACAGGGTCTCTGGACACTGAAGCTTTCTTT,CSATGSLDTEAFF
TRBD1,TRBV9,TRBJ1-2,NA,TGTGCCAGCAGCCCGGGACAGGTCCTGGGATATGGCTACACCTTC,CASSPGQVLGYGYTF
NA,TRBV25-1,TRBJ2-4,NA,TGTGCCAGCAGTGACGTCGACGGCGGAGCCAAAAACATTCAGTACTTC,CASSDVDGGAKNIQYF
TRBD1,TRBV12-3/TRBV12-4,TRBJ2-3,many,TGTGCCAGCATTCCCCCGGGACAGGGAAATACGCAGTATTTT,CASIPPGQGNTQYF
NA,TRBV7-9,TRBJ1-5,NA,TGTGCCAGCATCCAATACCCGGGCAGCAATCAGCCCCAGCATTTT,CASIQYPGSNQPQHF
TRBD2,TRBV6-4,TRBJ2-7,NA,TGTGCCAGCAGTGAGCCCTCCCTAGCGGGAGGCCCGACACCCTACGAGCAGTACTTC,CASSEPSLAGGPTPYEQYF
TRBD2,TRBV4-1,TRBJ2-3,NA,TGCGCCAGCAGCCATGCAGTGGAGCGGGGGGCCGGGGATACGCAGTATTTT,CASSHAVERGAGDTQYF